A single T cell receptor (beta chain) is shown here with its context. These data originate in a study of blood T cell repertoires in COVID-19. The wider study: Sites across the United States, Italy and Spain contributed samples from acute and convalescent COVID-19. The cDNA or gDNA used as material had been derived from T cells, B-cell-depleted T cells, or PBMCs.

Study processing details: Estimated nucleated cell counts came from reference gene primer amplification. The table came from immunoSEQ multiplex PCR; TCRdb's copy has only in-frame clones and leaves some out. V and J calls and clone size follow that table, whereas D and trimming were derived from the DNA. This repertoire shows under 300,000 clones, around 90% found once; its top ten account for roughly 0.8%. The V gene's germline CDR1 is SGHAT and CDR2 FQNNGV. The length of the CDR3 is 14 residues. The V gene end was trimmed by 4 bases and the J gene end by 3 bases; junction bases not matched to a gene: 3.

This TCR was recovered from a woman in her twenties or thirties with acute or convalescent COVID-19. The chain links TRBV11-2 to TRBJ1-2; 9 bases are a match to TRBD1. Sequenced material: peripheral blood. The CDR3 DNA sequence: TGTGCCAGCAGCTCGTGGACAGGGGACTATGGCTACACCTTC. Translated: CASSSWTGDYGYTF.